The clone carrying this TCR beta chain was seen repeatedly, ten times or more. The antigen remains undetermined. The germline V gene has CDR1 SGHRS and CDR2 YFSETQ. CDR3 length: 16 residues. With V trimmed by 5 bases and J by 6 bases, 9 bases remained unmatched. This entry belongs to a study of Graves' ophthalmopathy and Graves' hyperthyroidism. Study overall: Peripheral blood sampling occurred at initial diagnosis, before any treatment.

Study-wide results and caveats: Blood was where most expanded thyroid clonotypes above 0.001 frequency also turned up.

The stable label applied to hyperthyroidism with no ophthalmopathy within 18 months of follow-up. Fresh peripheral blood (approximately 10 ml) yielded the PBMCs. The study amplified TCR beta CDR3 regions using RNA transcripts. A first-round RT-PCR used HTBI primers, followed by a second-round multiplex PCR. One entry per CDR3 protein, called by TCRdb with MiXCR from the multiplex PCR reads. The sample contains 680,000 or so distinct CDR3 sequences, about 20% of which appear only once. This receptor was identified in a woman younger than 35 with stable Graves' hyperthyroidism. Some clones in this sample may be carry-over from other donors' samples. Sequencing used peripheral blood. The gene calls are TRBV5-1 and TRBJ2-2; 11 bases align to TRBD2. CDR3 region: CASRPTTSGGAGELFF. The CDR3 DNA is TGCGCCAGCAGGCCTACCACTAGCGGGGGAGCCGGGGAGCTGTTTTTT. The whole variable domain, filled in from reference TRBV5-1 and TRBJ2-2, reads KAGVTQTPRYLIKTRGQQVTLSCSPISGHRSVSWYQQTPGQGLQFLFEYFSETQRNKGNFPGRFSGRQFSNSRSEMNVSTLELGDSALYLCASRPTTSGGAGELFFGEGSRLTVL.